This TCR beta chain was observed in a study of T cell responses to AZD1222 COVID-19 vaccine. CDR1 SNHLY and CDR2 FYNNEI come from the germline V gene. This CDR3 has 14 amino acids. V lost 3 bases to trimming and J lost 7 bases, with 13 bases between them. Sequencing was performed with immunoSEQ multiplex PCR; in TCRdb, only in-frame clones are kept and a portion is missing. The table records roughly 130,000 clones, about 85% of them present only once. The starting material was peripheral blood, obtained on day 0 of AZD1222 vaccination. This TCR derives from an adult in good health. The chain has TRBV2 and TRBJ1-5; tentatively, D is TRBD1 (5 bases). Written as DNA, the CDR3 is TGTGCCAGCAGTGACTGGGGACGGCGGCAGCCCCAGCATTTT. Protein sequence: CASSDWGRRQPQHF.